This TCR beta chain was captured in a study of T cell repertoires in cytomegalovirus infection. TCRdb independently ran MiXCR on the reads; one entry per CDR3 protein. The table has some 77,000 distinct CDR3 sequences, 3.7% seen once. This clonotype was observed at least ten times. Germline values: CDR1 MDHEN, CDR2 SYDVKM. This CDR3 has 14 amino acids. Trimming took 5 bases from V and 7 from J, leaving 14 bases between them. The chain carries TRBV28 and TRBJ1-4; TRBD1 is a possible D gene (5 bases). The specimen was PBMCs. The sequence was collected from a human donor in good health (CMV status not recorded). Some clones in this sample may be carry-over from other donors' samples. The CDR3 nucleotides read TGTGCCAGCAGTCCCCCGACGAGGGGTGAAAAACTGTTTTTT. Translated: CASSPPTRGEKLFF.